Below are 23 T cell receptor beta chains sequenced from a single sample in a study of cytomegalovirus exposure and HLA in healthy donors. Produced via immunoSEQ multiplex PCR; TCRdb's table is partial and in-frame only. Seen here are about 250,000 clones, roughly nine tenths observed once, and the top ten hold more than 10%. The material sequenced was PBMCs. These receptors originate from a man younger than 35 in good health and CMV-seropositive.

The chain carries TRBV13 and TRBJ2-7; 8 bases line up with TRBD1. Germline V gene sequence: CDR1 PRHDT, CDR2 FYEKMQ (reference sequence). This CDR3 is 13 amino acids long. V lost 5 bases, J lost 3 bases, and 3 bases stayed unmatched. The CDR3 DNA sequence: TGTGCCAGCAGCCCAGGGACAGGCTACGAGCAGTACTTC. It specifies CASSPGTGYEQYF.

The rearrangement joins TRBV4-3 to TRBJ2-2; 8 bases map to TRBD2. Trimming at V came to 3 bases and at J to 3 bases, leaving 9 bases not matched to a gene. This CDR3 has 17 amino acids. Germline V lookup: CDR1 LGHNA, CDR2 YSLEER. The chain's CDR3 is CASSHPTRGGYTGELFF. CDR3 nucleotides: TGCGCCAGCAGCCATCCTACCCGGGGGGGCTACACCGGGGAGCTGTTTTTT.

The CDR3 region is CASTIRTDHQETQYF. Written as DNA, the CDR3 is TGTGCCAGCACGATCCGAACGGACCACCAAGAGACCCAGTACTTC. The chain joins TRBV5-4 to TRBJ2-5; D uncertain. The CDR3 has 15 residues. Germline V gene lookup returns CDR1 SGHNT and CDR2 YYREEE (reference sequence). V shed 6 bases and J shed 0 bases, with 15 bases lying between them.

The V and J genes are TRBV5-1 and TRBJ2-5; D unresolved. The CDR3 runs to 14 residues. Trimming stripped 0 bases from V and 1 base from J, with 7 bases between. Looked up from germline, CDR1 is SGHRS and CDR2 is YFSETQ. The CDR3 sequence: CASSLGRTQETQYF. CDR3 DNA: TGCGCCAGCAGCTTGGGTCGGACCCAAGAGACCCAGTACTTC.

This chain joins TRBV5-1 and TRBJ1-4; D may be TRBD1 (6 bases). The germline V gene has CDR1 SGHRS and CDR2 YFSETQ. The CDR3 has 15 residues. Trimming removed 0 bases at V and 8 bases at J, with 14 bases between. This CDR3 reads CASSLGAGVEEKLFF. The DNA for the CDR3 is TGCGCCAGCAGCTTGGGTGCAGGGGTGGAAGAAAAACTGTTTTTT.

A note on this clone: At one of its ends the junction is not consistent with the germline gene, which may arise from a read error. The V call is TRBV7-2, the J call TRBJ2-3, with D possibly matching TRBD2 (6 bases). CDR3 size: 17 residues. Germline V lookup: CDR1 SGHTA, CDR2 FQGNSA. The CDR3 region is CASSLAGRGTSTDTQYF. DNA for the CDR3: TGTGCCAGCAGCCTAGCCGGGCGGGGAACTAGCACAGATACGCAGTATTTT.

In DNA form, the CDR3 reads TGTGCCAGCAGCTTAGTCGCGGGATGGCTGGAGACCCAGTACTTC. It yields the protein CASSLVAGWLETQYF. V gene TRBV7-8 combines with J gene TRBJ2-5; D is perhaps TRBD2 (6 bases). Germline CDR1 and CDR2: SGHVS and FQNEAQ. This CDR3 contains 15 residues. The V and J ends lost 1 base and 5 bases respectively, with 14 bases between them. Complete variable domain (other parts from reference TRBV7-8 and TRBJ2-5): GAGVSQSPRYKVAKRGQDVALRCDPISGHVSLFWYQQALGQGPEFLTYFQNEAQLDKSGLPSDRFFAERPEGSVSTLKIQRTQQEDSAVYLCASSLVAGWLETQYFGPGTRLLVL.

The chain combines TRBV9 with TRBJ2-2, with D possibly being TRBD1 (6 bases). V gave up 8 bases and J gave up 3 bases, with 20 bases separating them. CDR3 length: 16 amino acids. Germline CDR1 is SGDLS and CDR2 is YYNGEE. This CDR3 reads CASSQGTDLYTGELFF. The CDR3 DNA follows: TGTGCCAGTTCTCAGGGGACGGACCTCTACACCGGGGAGCTGTTTTTT. The variable domain in full, completed from reference TRBV9 and TRBJ2-2, reads DSGVTQTPKHLITATGQRVTLRCSPRSGDLSVYWYQQSLDQGLQFLIQYYNGEERAKGNILERFSAQQFPDLHSELNLSSLELGDSALYFCASSQGTDLYTGELFFGEGSRLTVL.

In its sample, this clone was seen once. The chain employs TRBV27 and TRBJ1-2; D unresolved. The CDR3 is 16 amino acids. Looked up from germline, CDR1 is MNHEY and CDR2 is SMNVEV (reference sequence). Trimming pared 0 bases from V and 5 bases from J, leaving 16 bases between. The CDR3 region has the DNA TGTGCCAGCAGTTTATCGGGCGGAGGCAACCTTTATGGCTACACCTTC. It yields the protein CASSLSGGGNLYGYTF.

Only one count was recorded for this clone. J is TRBJ2-6 and V is TRBV29-1; no clear D. This CDR3 is built from 14 residues. CDR1 is SQVTM and CDR2 is ANQGSEA in the germline V gene. Trimming cost V 6 bases and J 1 base, with 10 bases left between them. CDR3: CSVGAGSGANVLTF. The CDR3 bases are TGCAGCGTCGGTGCCGGTTCTGGGGCCAACGTCCTGACTTTC.

The chain links TRBV27 to TRBJ2-3; tentative D call: TRBD2 (5 bases). The CDR3 contains 16 residues. Germline CDR1 is MNHEY and CDR2 is SMNVEV (reference sequence). Trimming removed 6 bases from V and 4 bases from J, with 20 bases in between. As DNA, the CDR3 is TGTGCCAGCAGCTTCAGAGCGGACCCCAGCCCAGATACGCAGTATTTT. Its protein product is CASSFRADPSPDTQYF.

The V call is TRBV5-4, the J call TRBJ2-2; TRBD1 matches 7 bases. Trimming at V came to 4 bases and at J to 4 bases, leaving 10 bases not matched to a gene. The CDR3 is 16 residues long. The V gene's germline CDR1 is SGHNT and CDR2 YYREEE (reference sequence). In nucleotides, the CDR3 is TGTGCCAGCAGCCCCGAGGGGACAGCCTTCACCGGGGAGCTGTTTTTT. This encodes CASSPEGTAFTGELFF.

The genes are TRBV10-3 and TRBJ2-2; 15 bases line up with TRBD2. The CDR3 runs 19 residues. V trimming: 10 bases; J trimming: 0 bases; junction bases outside the gene matches: 12. Germline loops: CDR1 ENHRY, CDR2 SYGVKD. The CDR3 DNA sequence: TGTGCCACGAAACCGGGACTAGCGGGGGGAAATTCGAACACCGGGGAGCTGTTTTTT. Translated, it gives CATKPGLAGGNSNTGELFF.

The V gene is TRBV11-2, the J gene TRBJ2-5; D not certain. CDR3 length: 14 amino acids. Deletions cut 5 bases from V and 5 bases from J, with 15 bases between. The germline CDR1 and CDR2 sequences are SGHAT and FQNNGV. CDR3 DNA: TGTGCCAGCAGCAGAGACCCTAGTCTGGAGACCCAGTACTTC. Residues: CASSRDPSLETQYF.

The J gene is TRBJ2-1, the V gene TRBV6-4; no clear D. V shed 0 bases and J shed 11 bases, with 11 bases lying between them. The CDR3 is 13 amino acids. Germline V gene sequence: CDR1 MRHNA, CDR2 SNTAGT. The CDR3 nucleotides are TGTGCCAGCAGTGACTCGAGCGCGTCCCAGCAGTTCTTC. Its translation is CASSDSSASQQFF.

This chain uses TRBV30 with TRBJ2-3; D is unclear. V was cut by 2 bases and J by 0 bases, with 15 bases left in between. There are 16 residues in the CDR3. Looked up from germline, CDR1 is GTSNPN and CDR2 is SVGIG (reference sequence). In DNA, the CDR3 is TGTGCCTGGAGTAGGACGGACGAGACTAGCACAGATACGCAGTATTTT. It specifies CAWSRTDETSTDTQYF.

V is TRBV19 and J is TRBJ2-7, with D hard to call. V lost 1 base and J lost 2, with 6 bases in between. The CDR3 loop spans 13 amino acids. The germline gives CDR1 LNHDA, CDR2 SQIVND (reference sequence). CDR3 amino acids: CASSIGQAYEQYF. The CDR3 region has the DNA TGTGCCAGTAGTATAGGACAAGCCTACGAGCAGTACTTC.

There are a few counts of this clone. The chain has TRBV19 and TRBJ2-7; D unresolved. CDR3 length: 15 amino acids. Germline V CDR1 and CDR2: LNHDA, SQIVND (reference sequence). Trimming removed 4 bases at V and 2 bases at J, with 15 bases between. The CDR3 region has the DNA TGTGCCAGTAGTACGGCGGTTGATCTTGCCTACGAGCAGTACTTC. It codes for CASSTAVDLAYEQYF.

CDR3 region: CASGDYGYTF. The CDR3 coding sequence is TGTGCCTCAGGGGACTATGGCTACACCTTC. The rearrangement joins TRBV10-3 to TRBJ1-2, with a weak D call TRBD1 (6 bases). CDR1 and CDR2 from the germline V gene are ENHRY and SYGVKD. V gave up 11 bases and J gave up 3 bases, with 7 bases separating them. This CDR3 region has 10 residues.

This clone appeared a single time. The rearrangement joins TRBV4-3 to TRBJ1-2; 9 bases fit TRBD1. Germline CDR1 and CDR2: LGHNA and YSLEER. The J segment lost 6 bases and the V segment lost 1 base, leaving 6 bases of the junction unmatched. The CDR3 contains 15 residues. CDR3 DNA: TGCGCCAGCAGCCAAGCAAGGGACAGGGCGGATGGCTACACCTTC. Translated, it gives CASSQARDRADGYTF.

Here the CDR3 reads CASSGGQGAGREQYF. CDR3 bases: TGTGCCAGCAGCGGAGGACAGGGGGCGGGACGCGAGCAGTACTTC. The chain is built from TRBV5-6 and TRBJ2-7; 11 bases map to TRBD1. With V trimmed by 4 bases and J by 6 bases, 9 bases remained unmatched. Germline V gives CDR1 SGHDT, CDR2 YYEEEE. There are 15 residues in the CDR3. Complete variable domain (other parts from reference TRBV5-6 and TRBJ2-7): DAGVTQSPTHLIKTRGQQVTLRCSPKSGHDTVSWYQQALGQGPQFIFQYYEEEERQRGNFPDRFSGHQFPNYSSELNVNALLLGDSALYLCASSGGQGAGREQYFGPGTRLTVT.

This clone was found once. The chain joins TRBV7-3 to TRBJ2-3; 7 positions agree with TRBD2. Germline assignment: CDR1 SGHTA and CDR2 FQGTGA. CDR3 length equals 14 residues. V shed 6 bases and J 0 bases; nucleotides not matched to a gene: 3. CDR3 residues: CASSPSGSTDTQYF. The DNA for the CDR3 is TGTGCCAGCAGTCCTAGCGGAAGCACAGATACGCAGTATTTT.

V usage is TRBV5-4 and J usage is TRBJ1-1; D might be TRBD1 (5 bases). The CDR3 spans 13 residues. Per germline, CDR1 SGHNT and CDR2 YYREEE (reference sequence). The V and J ends lost 6 bases and 5 bases respectively, with 14 bases between them. CDR3 coding DNA: TGTGCCAGCAATTCAGGGTCGGATACTGAAGCTTTCTTT. It translates to CASNSGSDTEAFF.